The clone carrying this T cell receptor (beta chain) was seen more than once but under ten times. Its specificity is unknown. This entry is derived from a study of identical twins. Broader study findings: Excess low generation probability was seen in twin-shared out-of-frame alpha sequences. The analysis was cross-sectional rather than longitudinal within donors.

TCRdb re-derived calls from the 5' RACE reads in MiXCR, one entry per CDR3 protein. In the table there are roughly 250,000 distinct CDR3 sequences, over 11% of which are singletons. Trimming left V 8 bases short and J 7 bases short, with 18 bases between. The CDR3 is 13 residues long. Germline CDR1 is SQVTM and CDR2 is ANQGSEA. Sample: memory (CD45RO+) T cells sorted from blood. The chain combines TRBV29-1 with TRBJ1-5, with no clear D. The TCR sequence derives from a woman aged 18-29 years in good health. As DNA, the CDR3 is TGCAGCCCCTTGATAGACGTTGGGCAGCCCCAGCATTTT. It translates to CSPLIDVGQPQHF.